Following are 20 T cell receptor beta chains from one sample sequenced in a study of shared clonotypes between healthy human individuals. Profiling relied on immunoSEQ multiplex PCR, and the TCRdb table lists in-frame clones only, not all of them. This sample yields some 320,000 clones, of which around nine tenths are seen a single time; roughly 16% belongs to the top ten. Sequencing was done on a sample of memory CD8+ T cells sorted from blood. Sample subset: CD45RO+ cells pooled with CCR7-negative TemRA cells. All receptors come from a man between 18 and 35 years old in good health.

The V gene is TRBV11-2, the J gene TRBJ2-7, with 7 bases identical to TRBD1. The CDR3 consists of 16 residues. The V segment lost 4 bases and the J segment 0 bases; nucleotides outside the gene matches: 9. The germline V gene encodes CDR1 SGHAT and CDR2 FQNNGV. CDR3 residues: CASSSYPGDSSYEQYF. In DNA form, the CDR3 reads TGTGCCAGCAGCTCTTATCCAGGGGACAGCTCCTACGAGCAGTACTTC.

The J gene is TRBJ2-3, the V gene TRBV10-1, with D possibly TRBD2 on 6 matching bases. CDR1 WNHNN and CDR2 SYGVQD come from the germline V gene (reference sequence). The V end lost 11 bases, the J end lost 6 bases, and 12 bases lay between the germline ends. This CDR3 contains 11 residues. In DNA form, the CDR3 reads TGCGCCTTTCCGGGGGTTGATACGCAGTATTTT. Protein sequence: CAFPGVDTQYF.

V and J are TRBV30 and TRBJ2-7; 7 bases are shared with TRBD1. Germline V gene data show CDR1 as GTSNPN and CDR2 as SVGIG (reference sequence). This CDR3 region has 15 residues. Trimming at V came to 3 bases and at J to 2 bases, leaving 10 bases not matched to a gene. CDR3 in DNA: TGTGCCTGGAGCGCATCAACTCAGGGGGCCTACGAGCAGTACTTC. Protein sequence: CAWSASTQGAYEQYF.

This clone was recorded once. CDR3 loop: CASSMAAPTEAFF. The CDR3 DNA reads TGTGCCAGTAGTATGGCTGCCCCGACCGAAGCTTTCTTT. The chain has TRBV19 and TRBJ1-1; D gene unclear. Germline V gene lookup returns CDR1 LNHDA and CDR2 SQIVND (reference sequence). Trimming shortened V by 3 bases and J by 8 bases, and 13 bases separated the two germline ends. This CDR3 contains 13 residues.

Regarding this clone: The same CDR3 arises from other DNA sequences in this sample as well. The V call is TRBV11-2, the J call TRBJ2-3; no definite D call. The CDR3 spans 13 residues. Germline values: CDR1 SGHAT, CDR2 FQNNGV. Deletions cut 1 base from V and 0 bases from J, with 2 bases between. CDR3 loop: CASSLGSTDTQYF. Here the CDR3 DNA reads TGTGCCAGCAGCTTAGGTAGCACAGATACGCAGTATTTT.

The gene calls are TRBV7-2 and TRBJ2-7; maybe TRBD2 (6 bases). Germline V gives CDR1 SGHTA, CDR2 FQGNSA. CDR3 length: 14 amino acids. V lost 5 bases and J lost 3, with 14 bases in between. CDR3 residues: CASSPKGLNYEQYF. CDR3 DNA: TGTGCCAGCAGCCCGAAAGGACTAAACTACGAGCAGTACTTC.

The chain employs TRBV7-8 and TRBJ2-5; D remains unclear. The CDR3 has 11 amino acids. Trimming took 8 bases from V and 2 from J, leaving 6 bases between them. Germline V lookup: CDR1 SGHVS, CDR2 FQNEAQ. CDR3 loop: CASLSQETQYF. CDR3 DNA: TGTGCCAGCCTCTCGCAAGAGACCCAGTACTTC.

The V call is TRBV2, the J call TRBJ2-7; D unresolved. CDR3 size: 18 residues. CDR1 is SNHLY, CDR2 FYNNEI, per germline. Trimming took off 6 bases at V and 0 bases at J, with 24 bases between the two ends. For the CDR3, the DNA is TGTGCCAGCAGCTCCCTCTCTGCGACCGCGACGAGCTCCTACGAGCAGTACTTC. As protein: CASSSLSATATSSYEQYF.

This rearrangement joins TRBV7-8 to TRBJ2-7; D tentatively reads TRBD1 or TRBD2 (5 bases each). Trimming shortened V by 5 bases and J by 0 bases, and 14 bases separated the two germline ends. CDR3 size: 15 residues. The germline V gene has CDR1 SGHVS and CDR2 FQNEAQ. The CDR3 loop reads CASSRGTGPSYEQYF. In DNA form, the CDR3 reads TGTGCCAGCAGCCGAGGGACGGGACCCTCCTACGAGCAGTACTTC.

This clone was observed at least ten times. The genes are TRBV28 and TRBJ2-3, with 15 bases that match TRBD2. The length of the CDR3 is 17 residues. Per germline, CDR1 MDHEN and CDR2 SYDVKM. Unmatched junction bases numbered 7, after V lost 5 bases and J lost 4 bases. CDR3 in DNA: TGTGCCAGCAGTATTTGGACTAGCGGGGGGGCCTCAGATACGCAGTATTTT. Translation: CASSIWTSGGASDTQYF.

The chain carries TRBV7-9 and TRBJ2-7; weak D call: TRBD1 (7 bases). Between the trimmed V and J ends, which lost 7 bases and 4 bases, there was a span of 17 bases. This CDR3 is built from 14 residues. CDR1 SEHNR and CDR2 FQNEAQ come from the germline V gene (reference sequence). The CDR3 region is CASKSQGGLYEQYF. Written as DNA, the CDR3 is TGTGCCAGCAAGTCCCAGGGGGGATTATACGAGCAGTACTTC.

This clone was counted a few times. This specimen includes other DNA sequences encoding the same CDR3. The genes are TRBV30 and TRBJ2-7; 8 bases map to TRBD1. CDR1 and CDR2 (germline): GTSNPN, SVGIG (reference sequence). Trimming took 5 bases from V and 3 from J; bases not matched to a gene: 9. The CDR3 totals 14 residues. The CDR3 DNA reads as TGTGCCTGGGGAAGCGAGGACAGGGTCTACGAGCAGTACTTC. It encodes CAWGSEDRVYEQYF.

CDR3 residues: CATRQVLDQPQHF. The CDR3 region has the DNA TGTGCCACCCGACAGGTGCTGGATCAGCCCCAGCATTTT. The chain is built from TRBV28 and TRBJ1-5, with a weak D call TRBD1 (6 bases). Trimming shortened V by 10 bases and J by 5 bases, and 15 bases separated the two germline ends. Germline lookup yields CDR1 MDHEN and CDR2 SYDVKM. This CDR3 comprises 13 residues.

The gene calls are TRBV9 and TRBJ1-5; TRBD1 might be the D (5 bases). The CDR3 loop spans 14 amino acids. The V gene lost 2 bases and the J gene lost 5 bases, with 11 bases spanning the gap. Germline CDR1 is SGDLS and CDR2 is YYNGEE. CDR3 loop: CASSVWGDDQPQHF. The CDR3 nucleotides are TGTGCCAGCAGCGTTTGGGGGGACGATCAGCCCCAGCATTTT.

This sequence joins TRBV4-2 and TRBJ2-7; D not certain. This CDR3 spans 14 amino acids. The V end was cut by 0 bases, the J end by 2 bases, with 8 bases between. Germline CDR1 reads LGHNA; CDR2 reads YNFKEQ. In nucleotides, the CDR3 is TGTGCCAGCAGCCAAGATCCCAAACCCTACGAGCAGTACTTC. It encodes CASSQDPKPYEQYF.

The V and J genes are TRBV30 and TRBJ1-1; D gene unclear. The CDR3 loop spans 18 amino acids. V lost 2 bases and J lost 4, with 26 bases in between. Germline lookup yields CDR1 GTSNPN and CDR2 SVGIG (reference sequence). This CDR3 reads CAWSSPRWRDWVATEAFF. The CDR3 DNA sequence: TGTGCCTGGAGTAGCCCCCGGTGGAGGGATTGGGTGGCCACTGAAGCTTTCTTT.

The chain couples TRBV7-9 to TRBJ2-7; D is ambiguous. The germline V and J ends were trimmed by 5 bases and 1 base, with 12 bases remaining between them. There are 14 residues in the CDR3. Germline CDR1 is SEHNR and CDR2 is FQNEAQ (reference sequence). In nucleotides, the CDR3 is TGTGCCAGCAGCCCCCCGGGTGTTTCCTACGAGCAGTACTTC. Translated, it gives CASSPPGVSYEQYF. Filled out from reference TRBV7-9 and TRBJ2-7, the complete variable domain reads DTGVSQNPRHKITKRGQNVTFRCDPISEHNRLYWYRQTLGQGPEFLTYFQNEAQLEKSRLLSDRFSAERPKGSFSTLEIQRTEQGDSAMYLCASSPPGVSYEQYFGPGTRLTVT.

V and J are TRBV5-4 and TRBJ2-2; D call uncertain. The CDR3 consists of 17 residues. V gave up 2 bases and J gave up 3 bases, with 17 bases separating them. Germline V gene lookup returns CDR1 SGHNT and CDR2 YYREEE (reference sequence). CDR3 coding DNA: TGTGCCAGCAGCTTTACGTTGGGCGGCTTATACACCGGGGAGCTGTTTTTT. This encodes CASSFTLGGLYTGELFF.

The rearrangement uses TRBV29-1 and TRBJ1-1; D call uncertain. Germline V CDR1 and CDR2: SQVTM, ANQGSEA. The V end was cut by 3 bases, the J end by 11 bases, with 16 bases between. This CDR3 is 12 amino acids long. The CDR3 reads CSVEAPTAAAFF. CDR3 nucleotides: TGCAGCGTTGAGGCTCCAACGGCCGCGGCTTTCTTT.

The V and J genes are TRBV2 and TRBJ1-1, with 9 bases aligning to TRBD1. Germline assignment: CDR1 SNHLY and CDR2 FYNNEI. The CDR3 consists of 17 residues. V lost 6 bases, J lost 6 bases, and 17 bases stayed unmatched. Written as DNA, the CDR3 is TGTGCCAGCAGACGGACCGGGACAGGGTGGTTGGACGCTGAAGCTTTCTTT. Protein: CASRRTGTGWLDAEAFF.